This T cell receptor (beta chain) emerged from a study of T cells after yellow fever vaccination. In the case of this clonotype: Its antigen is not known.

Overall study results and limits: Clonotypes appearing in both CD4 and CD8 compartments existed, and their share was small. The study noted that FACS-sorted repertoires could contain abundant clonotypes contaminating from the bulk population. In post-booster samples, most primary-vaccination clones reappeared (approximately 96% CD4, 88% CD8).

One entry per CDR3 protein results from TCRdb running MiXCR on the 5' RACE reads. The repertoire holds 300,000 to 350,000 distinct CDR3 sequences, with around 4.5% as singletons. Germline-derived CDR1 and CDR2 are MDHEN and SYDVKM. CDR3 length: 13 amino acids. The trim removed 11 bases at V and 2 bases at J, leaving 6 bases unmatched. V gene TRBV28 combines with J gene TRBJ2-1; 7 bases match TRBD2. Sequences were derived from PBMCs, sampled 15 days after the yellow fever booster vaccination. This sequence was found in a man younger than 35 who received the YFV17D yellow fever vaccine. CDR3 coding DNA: TGTGCCGGAGGGAGCGGGGCCTACAATGAGCAGTTCTTC. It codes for CAGGSGAYNEQFF.